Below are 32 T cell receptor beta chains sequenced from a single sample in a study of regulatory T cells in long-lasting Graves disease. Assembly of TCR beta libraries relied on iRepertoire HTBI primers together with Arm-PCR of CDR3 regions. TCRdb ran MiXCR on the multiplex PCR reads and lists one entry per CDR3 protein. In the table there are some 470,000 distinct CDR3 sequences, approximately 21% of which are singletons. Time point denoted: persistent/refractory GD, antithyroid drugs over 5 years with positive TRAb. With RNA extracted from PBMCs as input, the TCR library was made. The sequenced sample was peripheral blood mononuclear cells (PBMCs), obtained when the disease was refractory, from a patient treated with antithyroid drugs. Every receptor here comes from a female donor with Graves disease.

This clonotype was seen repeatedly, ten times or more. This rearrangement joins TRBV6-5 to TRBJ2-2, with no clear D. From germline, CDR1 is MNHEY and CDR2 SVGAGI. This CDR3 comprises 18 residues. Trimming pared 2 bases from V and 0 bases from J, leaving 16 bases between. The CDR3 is CASSYPDPIAANTGELFF. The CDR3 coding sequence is TGTGCCAGCAGTTACCCGGACCCCATTGCAGCGAACACCGGGGAGCTGTTTTTT.

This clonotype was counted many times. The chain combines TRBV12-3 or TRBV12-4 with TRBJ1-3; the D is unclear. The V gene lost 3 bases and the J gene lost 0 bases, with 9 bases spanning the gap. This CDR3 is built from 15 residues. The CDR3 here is CASSLDGNSGNTIYF. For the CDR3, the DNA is TGTGCCAGCAGTTTGGACGGTAACTCTGGAAACACCATATATTTT.

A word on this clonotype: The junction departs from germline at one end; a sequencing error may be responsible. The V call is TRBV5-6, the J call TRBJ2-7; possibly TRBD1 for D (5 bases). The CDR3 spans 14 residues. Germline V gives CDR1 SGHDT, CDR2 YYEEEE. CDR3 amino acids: CASSLEGPWYEQYF. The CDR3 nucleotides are TGTGCCAGCAGCTTGGAGGGGCCTTGGTACGAACAGTACTTC.

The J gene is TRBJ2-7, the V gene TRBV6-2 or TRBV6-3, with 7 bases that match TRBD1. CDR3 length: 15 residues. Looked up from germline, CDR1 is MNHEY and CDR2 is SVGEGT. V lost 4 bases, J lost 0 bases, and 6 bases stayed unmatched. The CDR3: CASSSGTVSSYEQYF. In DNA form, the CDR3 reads TGTGCCAGCAGTTCCGGGACAGTCTCCTCCTACGAGCAGTACTTC.

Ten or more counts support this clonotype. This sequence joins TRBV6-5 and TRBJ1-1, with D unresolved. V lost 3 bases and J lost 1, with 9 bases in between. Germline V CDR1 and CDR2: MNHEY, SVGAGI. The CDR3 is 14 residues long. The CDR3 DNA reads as TGTGCCAGCAGTTATAGTCACCGGAACACTGAAGCTTTCTTT. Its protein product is CASSYSHRNTEAFF.

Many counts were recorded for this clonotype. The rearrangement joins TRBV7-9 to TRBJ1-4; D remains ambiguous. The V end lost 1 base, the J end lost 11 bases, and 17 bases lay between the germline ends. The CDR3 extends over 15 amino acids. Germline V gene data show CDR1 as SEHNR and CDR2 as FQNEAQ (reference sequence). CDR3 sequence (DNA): TGTGCCAGCAGCTTAGGAGGTTACTTCGCGCGGAAACTGTTTTTT. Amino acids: CASSLGGYFARKLFF.

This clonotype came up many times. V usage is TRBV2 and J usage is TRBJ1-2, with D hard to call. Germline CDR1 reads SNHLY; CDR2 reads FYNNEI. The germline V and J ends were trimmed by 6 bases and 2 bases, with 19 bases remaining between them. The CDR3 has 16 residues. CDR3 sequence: CASRETQVEINYGYTF. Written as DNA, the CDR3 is TGTGCCAGCAGGGAGACCCAGGTAGAGATAAACTATGGCTACACCTTC.

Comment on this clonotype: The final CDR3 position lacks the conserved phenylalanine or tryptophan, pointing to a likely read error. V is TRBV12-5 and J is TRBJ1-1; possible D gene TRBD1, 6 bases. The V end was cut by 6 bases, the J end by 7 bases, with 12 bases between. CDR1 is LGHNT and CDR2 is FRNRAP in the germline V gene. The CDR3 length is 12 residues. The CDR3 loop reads CASGTTGHEAFL. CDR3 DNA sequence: TGTGCTAGTGGCACCACAGGGCATGAAGCTTTCCTT.

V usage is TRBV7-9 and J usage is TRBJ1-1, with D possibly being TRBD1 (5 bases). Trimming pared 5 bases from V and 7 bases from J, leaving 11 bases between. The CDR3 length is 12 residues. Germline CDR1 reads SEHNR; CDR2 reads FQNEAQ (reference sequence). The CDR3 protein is CASSMGRIEAFF. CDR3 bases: TGTGCCAGCAGCATGGGACGGATTGAAGCTTTCTTT. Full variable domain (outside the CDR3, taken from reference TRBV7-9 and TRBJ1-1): DTGVSQNPRHKITKRGQNVTFRCDPISEHNRLYWYRQTLGQGPEFLTYFQNEAQLEKSRLLSDRFSAERPKGSFSTLEIQRTEQGDSAMYLCASSMGRIEAFFGQGTRLTVV.

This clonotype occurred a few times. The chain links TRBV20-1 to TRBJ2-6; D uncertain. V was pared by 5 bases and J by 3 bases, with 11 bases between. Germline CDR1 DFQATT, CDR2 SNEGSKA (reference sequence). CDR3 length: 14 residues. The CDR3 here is CSALEPLGANVLTF. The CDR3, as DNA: TGCAGTGCTCTGGAACCTCTTGGGGCCAACGTCCTGACTTTC.

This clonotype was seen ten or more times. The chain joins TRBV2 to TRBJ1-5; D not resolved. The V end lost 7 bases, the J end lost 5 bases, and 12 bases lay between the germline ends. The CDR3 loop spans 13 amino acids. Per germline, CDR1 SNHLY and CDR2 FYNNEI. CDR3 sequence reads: CASKSQWDQPQHF. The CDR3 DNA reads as TGTGCCAGCAAATCTCAGTGGGATCAGCCCCAGCATTTT.

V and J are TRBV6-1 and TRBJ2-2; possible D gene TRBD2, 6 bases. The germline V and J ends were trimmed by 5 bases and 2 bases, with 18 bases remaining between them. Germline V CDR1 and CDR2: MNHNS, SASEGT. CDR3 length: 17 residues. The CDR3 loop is CASSIAGLATNTGELFF. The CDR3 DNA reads TGTGCCAGCAGTATAGCCGGTCTAGCGACCAACACCGGGGAGCTGTTTTTT.

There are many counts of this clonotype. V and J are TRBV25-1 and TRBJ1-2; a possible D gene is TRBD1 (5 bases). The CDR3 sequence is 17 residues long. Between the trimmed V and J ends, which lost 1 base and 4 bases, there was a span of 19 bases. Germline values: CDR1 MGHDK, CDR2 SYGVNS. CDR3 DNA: TGTGCCAGCAGTGAATTTGGGGGATGGAGCATGCCCTATGGCTACACCTTC. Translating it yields CASSEFGGWSMPYGYTF.

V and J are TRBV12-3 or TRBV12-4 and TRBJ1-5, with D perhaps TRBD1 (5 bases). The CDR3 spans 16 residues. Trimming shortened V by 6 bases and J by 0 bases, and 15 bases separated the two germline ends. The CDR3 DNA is TGTGCCAGCAGCCCGGGAAGGGGCCTTAGCAATCAGCCCCAGCATTTT. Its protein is CASSPGRGLSNQPQHF.

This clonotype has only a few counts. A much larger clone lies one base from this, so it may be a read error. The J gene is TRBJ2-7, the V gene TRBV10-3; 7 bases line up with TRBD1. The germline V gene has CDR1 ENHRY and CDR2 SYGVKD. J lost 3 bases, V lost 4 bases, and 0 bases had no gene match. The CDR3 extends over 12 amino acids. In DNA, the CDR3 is TGTGCCATCAGTGGGGACAGCTACGAGCAGTACTTC. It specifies CAISGDSYEQYF.

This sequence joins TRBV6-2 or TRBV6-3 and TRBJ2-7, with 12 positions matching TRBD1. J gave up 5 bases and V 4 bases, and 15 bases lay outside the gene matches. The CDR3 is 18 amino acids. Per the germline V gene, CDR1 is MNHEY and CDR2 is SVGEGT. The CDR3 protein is CASSFRNPGTGGFDEQYF. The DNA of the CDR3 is TGTGCCAGCAGTTTCCGAAACCCCGGGACAGGGGGCTTTGACGAGCAGTACTTC.

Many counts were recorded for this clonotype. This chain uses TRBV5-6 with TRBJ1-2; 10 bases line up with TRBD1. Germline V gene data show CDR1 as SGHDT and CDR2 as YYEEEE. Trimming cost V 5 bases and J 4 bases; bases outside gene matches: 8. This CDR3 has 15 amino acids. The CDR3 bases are TGTGCCAGCAGTTCTGACAGGGGGCGCGGCTATGGCTACACCTTC. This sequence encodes CASSSDRGRGYGYTF.

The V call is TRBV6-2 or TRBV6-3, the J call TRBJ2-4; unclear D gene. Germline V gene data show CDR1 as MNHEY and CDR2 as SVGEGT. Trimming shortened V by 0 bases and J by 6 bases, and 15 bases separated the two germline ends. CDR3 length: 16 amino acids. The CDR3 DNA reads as TGTGCCAGCAGTTACTCGGGTCCCCACTTGGGAAACATTCAGTACTTC. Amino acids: CASSYSGPHLGNIQYF.

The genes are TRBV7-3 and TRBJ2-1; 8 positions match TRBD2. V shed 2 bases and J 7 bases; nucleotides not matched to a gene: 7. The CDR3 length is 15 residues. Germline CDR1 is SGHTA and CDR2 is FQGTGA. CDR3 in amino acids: CASSLWTSPQNEQFF. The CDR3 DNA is TGTGCCAGCAGCTTATGGACTAGCCCTCAAAATGAGCAGTTCTTC.

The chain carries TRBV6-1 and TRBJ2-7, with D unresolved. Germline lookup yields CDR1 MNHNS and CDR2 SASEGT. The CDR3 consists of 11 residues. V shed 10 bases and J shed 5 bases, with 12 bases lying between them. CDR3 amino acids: CATNDPDEQYF. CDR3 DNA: TGTGCCACCAATGACCCGGACGAGCAGTACTTC.

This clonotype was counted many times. CDR3 sequence: CASSLDPGTVETQYF. The CDR3 DNA sequence: TGTGCCAGCAGCTTAGATCCCGGGACGGTCGAGACCCAGTACTTC. The chain carries TRBV7-8 and TRBJ2-5; D possibly matches TRBD1 or TRBD2 (5 bases each). CDR3 length: 15 residues. V lost 1 base to trimming and J lost 5 bases, with 14 bases between them. The germline gives CDR1 SGHVS, CDR2 FQNEAQ.

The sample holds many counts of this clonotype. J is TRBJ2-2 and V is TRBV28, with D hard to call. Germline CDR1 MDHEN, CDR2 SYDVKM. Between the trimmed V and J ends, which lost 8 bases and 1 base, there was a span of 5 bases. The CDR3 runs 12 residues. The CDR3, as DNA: TGTGCCAGCTTTGGGAACACCGGGGAGCTGTTTTTT. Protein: CASFGNTGELFF.

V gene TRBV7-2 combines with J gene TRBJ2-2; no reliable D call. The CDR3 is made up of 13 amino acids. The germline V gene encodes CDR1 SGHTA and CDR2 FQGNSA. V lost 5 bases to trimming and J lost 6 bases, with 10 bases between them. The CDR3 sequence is CASSPVTAGELFF. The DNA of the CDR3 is TGTGCCAGCAGCCCCGTCACGGCCGGGGAGCTGTTTTTT. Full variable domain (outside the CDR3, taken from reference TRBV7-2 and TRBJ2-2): GAGVSQSPSNKVTEKGKDVELRCDPISGHTALYWYRQSLGQGLEFLIYFQGNSAPDKSGLPSDRFSAERTGGSVSTLTIQRTQQEDSAVYLCASSPVTAGELFFGEGSRLTVL.

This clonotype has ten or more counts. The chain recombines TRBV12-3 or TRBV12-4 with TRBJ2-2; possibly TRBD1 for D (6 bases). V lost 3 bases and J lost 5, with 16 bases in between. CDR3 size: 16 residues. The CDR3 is CASSFTGIGRTGELFF. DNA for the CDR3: TGTGCCAGCAGTTTTACAGGGATTGGGAGAACCGGGGAGCTGTTTTTT.

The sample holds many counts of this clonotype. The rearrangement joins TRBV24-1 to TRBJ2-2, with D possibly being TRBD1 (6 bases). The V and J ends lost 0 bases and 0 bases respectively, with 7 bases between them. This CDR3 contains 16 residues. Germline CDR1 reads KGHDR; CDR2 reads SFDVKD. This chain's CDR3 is CATSDLPGANTGELFF. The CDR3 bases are TGTGCCACCAGTGATTTGCCAGGGGCGAACACCGGGGAGCTGTTTTTT.

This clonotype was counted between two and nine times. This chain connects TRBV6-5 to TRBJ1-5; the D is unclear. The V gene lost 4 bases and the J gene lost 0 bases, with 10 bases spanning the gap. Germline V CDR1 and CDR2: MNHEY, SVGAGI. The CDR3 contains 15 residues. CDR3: CASSWTFNSNQPQHF. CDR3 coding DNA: TGTGCCAGCAGTTGGACCTTCAATAGCAATCAGCCCCAGCATTTT.

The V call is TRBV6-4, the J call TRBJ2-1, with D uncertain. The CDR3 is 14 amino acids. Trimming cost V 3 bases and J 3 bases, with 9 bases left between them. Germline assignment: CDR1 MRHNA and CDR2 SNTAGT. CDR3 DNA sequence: TGTGCCAGCAGTGAAGGGCTGATCTACAATGAGCAGTTCTTC. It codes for CASSEGLIYNEQFF.

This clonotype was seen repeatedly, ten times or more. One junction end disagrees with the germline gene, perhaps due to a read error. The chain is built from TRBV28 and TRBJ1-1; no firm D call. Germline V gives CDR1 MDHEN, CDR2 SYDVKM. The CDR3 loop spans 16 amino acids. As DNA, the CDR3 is TGTGCCAGCAGTTTATTTATGGCAGGACCGAACACTGAAACTTTCTTT. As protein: CASSLFMAGPNTETFF.

DNA for the CDR3: TGTGCCAGCAGCTTACCCTTGACAGGGGGTGATAGCAATCAGCCCCAGCATTTT. This sequence encodes CASSLPLTGGDSNQPQHF. The chain recombines TRBV11-3 with TRBJ1-5; 9 bases fit TRBD1. The CDR3 is made up of 18 amino acids. J lost 0 bases, V lost 2 bases, and 8 bases had no gene match. CDR1 and CDR2 from the germline V gene are SGHNT and YENEEA.

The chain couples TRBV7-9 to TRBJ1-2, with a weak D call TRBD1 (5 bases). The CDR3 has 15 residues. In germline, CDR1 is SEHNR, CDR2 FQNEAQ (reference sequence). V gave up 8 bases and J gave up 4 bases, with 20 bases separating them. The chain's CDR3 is CASGGAPDSAYGYTF. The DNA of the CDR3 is TGTGCCAGCGGCGGGGCCCCTGACAGTGCCTATGGCTACACCTTC.

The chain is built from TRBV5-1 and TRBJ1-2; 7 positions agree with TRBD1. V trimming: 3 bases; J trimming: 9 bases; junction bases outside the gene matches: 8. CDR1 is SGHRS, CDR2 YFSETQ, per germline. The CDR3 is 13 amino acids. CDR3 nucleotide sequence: TGCGCCAGCAGCTCAGGACAGGATTTTAGCTACACCTTC. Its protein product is CASSSGQDFSYTF.

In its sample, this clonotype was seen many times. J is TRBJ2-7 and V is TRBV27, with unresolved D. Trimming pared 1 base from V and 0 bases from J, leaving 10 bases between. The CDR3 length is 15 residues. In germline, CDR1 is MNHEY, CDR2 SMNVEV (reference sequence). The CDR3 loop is CASSLLDGSSYEQYF. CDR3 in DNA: TGTGCCAGCAGTTTATTGGACGGAAGCTCCTACGAGCAGTACTTC.